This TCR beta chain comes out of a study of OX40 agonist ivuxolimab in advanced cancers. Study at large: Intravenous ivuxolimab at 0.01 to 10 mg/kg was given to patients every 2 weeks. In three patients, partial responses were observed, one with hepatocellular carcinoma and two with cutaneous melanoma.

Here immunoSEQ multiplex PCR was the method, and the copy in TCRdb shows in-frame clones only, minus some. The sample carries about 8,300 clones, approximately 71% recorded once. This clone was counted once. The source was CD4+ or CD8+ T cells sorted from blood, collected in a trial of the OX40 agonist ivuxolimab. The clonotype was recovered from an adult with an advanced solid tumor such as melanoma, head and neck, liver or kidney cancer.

CDR3 DNA: TGTGCTAGTGGTTTGGTACAGGCAGGGGATGGCTACACCTTC. Translating gives CASGLVQAGDGYTF. The rearrangement joins TRBV12-5 to TRBJ1-2, with D possibly being TRBD1 (6 bases). With 0 bases removed from V and 6 bases from J, the gap between germline ends came to 11 bases. The CDR3 has 14 amino acids. Germline CDR1 LGHNT, CDR2 FRNRAP.